This T cell receptor beta chain was captured by sequencing in a study of OX40 agonist ivuxolimab in advanced cancers. Overall study: Patients were dosed with the agonistic anti-OX40 (CD134) antibody ivuxolimab. Study-level points and caveats: Partial responders receiving 0.1-3.0 mg/kg showed among the lowest clonal expansion.

This CDR3 contains 16 residues. The germline gives CDR1 LGHNA, CDR2 YNFKEQ. The V end lost 1 base, the J end lost 10 bases, and 19 bases lay between the germline ends. As for this clone: As yet, its antigen is unknown.

Produced via immunoSEQ multiplex PCR; TCRdb's table is partial and in-frame only. Of tens of thousands of clones listed, roughly 84% are singletons. The genes are TRBV4-2 and TRBJ1-4; D might be TRBD1 (6 bases). The sample consisted of CD4+ or CD8+ T cells sorted from blood, taken in a trial of the OX40 agonist ivuxolimab. This receptor was obtained from an adult with an advanced solid tumor such as melanoma, head and neck, liver or kidney cancer. CDR3 coding DNA: TGTGCCAGCAGCCAAGGGGCCCGAACAGGGTGGGCAAAACTGTTTTTT. It is translated as CASSQGARTGWAKLFF.